The 30 T cell receptor beta chains below come from one sample, sequenced in a study of cytomegalovirus exposure and HLA in healthy donors. PCR primers comprised 60 Vbeta and 13 Jbeta primers. Some clones are missing from TCRdb's copy, which holds only in-frame ones; the method was immunoSEQ multiplex PCR. This table holds about 120,000 clones, under 85% found once. Material for sequencing was PBMCs. These receptors were collected from a man younger than 35 in good health and CMV-seropositive.

Comments on this clone: A read error may account for a junction end that differs from germline. The chain couples TRBV7-7 to TRBJ2-2, with D unresolved. There are 14 residues in the CDR3. Germline V gene lookup returns CDR1 SSHAT and CDR2 FNYEAQ (reference sequence). The CDR3 loop is CASSLDIYTGELFF. Here the CDR3 DNA reads TGTGCTAGCAGCCTTGACATATACACCGGGGAGCTGTTTTTT.

This rearrangement joins TRBV5-1 to TRBJ2-1; D gene uncertain. The CDR3 length is 12 residues. Germline loops: CDR1 SGHRS, CDR2 YFSETQ. V was trimmed by 7 bases and J by 6 bases, leaving 11 bases between them. CDR3 in amino acids: CASVQRSNEQFF. The CDR3 bases are TGCGCCAGCGTCCAGCGTTCCAATGAGCAGTTCTTC.

Note on this clone: This sample also contains other DNA sequences that code for the same CDR3. The rearrangement joins TRBV20-1 to TRBJ2-5; D gene ambiguous. V gave up 1 base and J gave up 5 bases, with 5 bases separating them. The CDR3 has 11 amino acids. Germline CDR1 is DFQATT and CDR2 is SNEGSKA (reference sequence). The CDR3 DNA follows: TGCAGTGCTAGAGCGCAGGAGACCCAGTACTTC. Translating gives CSARAQETQYF.

The rearrangement joins TRBV2 to TRBJ1-3, with TRBD1 matching over 9 bases. The trim removed 5 bases at V and 4 bases at J, leaving 6 bases unmatched. The germline V gene has CDR1 SNHLY and CDR2 FYNNEI. CDR3 size: 15 residues. CDR3 bases: TGTGCCAGCAGTTCGGGACAGGGTTTGGGAAACACCATATATTTT. Translated, it gives CASSSGQGLGNTIYF.

The chain combines TRBV5-4 with TRBJ1-6; the D is unclear. V was clipped by 3 bases and J by 7 bases, with 11 bases between them. The CDR3 loop spans 14 amino acids. Per germline, CDR1 SGHNT and CDR2 YYREEE (reference sequence). The DNA for the CDR3 is TGTGCCAGCAGCTCCTCGGCGGGGAATTCACCCCTCCACTTT. It encodes CASSSSAGNSPLHF.

The V call is TRBV14, the J call TRBJ1-3; D call uncertain. Germline CDR1 and CDR2: SGHDN and FVKESK. The V gene lost 3 bases and the J gene lost 0 bases, with 9 bases spanning the gap. The CDR3 is 15 amino acids. The CDR3 DNA reads as TGTGCCAGCAGCCATCTACGGTCCTCTGGAAACACCATATATTTT. Translation gives CASSHLRSSGNTIYF.

J is TRBJ2-2 and V is TRBV14; TRBD1 aligns across 7 bases. The CDR3 loop spans 14 amino acids. Germline V lookup: CDR1 SGHDN, CDR2 FVKESK. Trimming took 6 bases from V and 3 from J; bases not matched to a gene: 4. The CDR3 protein is CASSFTGDTGELFF. The CDR3 DNA reads TGTGCCAGCAGTTTCACAGGGGACACCGGGGAGCTGTTTTTT.

This clone was counted once. The rearrangement uses TRBV7-9 and TRBJ2-3; D unresolved. Deletions cut 1 base from V and 5 bases from J, with 13 bases between. This CDR3 region has 15 residues. Germline assignment: CDR1 SEHNR and CDR2 FQNEAQ (reference sequence). Here the CDR3 reads CASSLVLTPQDTQYF. DNA of the CDR3: TGTGCCAGCAGCTTAGTATTGACTCCTCAAGATACGCAGTATTTT.

The chain has TRBV18 and TRBJ1-2, with TRBD1 as a possible D gene (5 bases). V was shortened by 2 bases and J by 5 bases, with 15 bases between the two germline ends. This CDR3 region has 15 residues. Germline V CDR1 and CDR2: KGHSH, LQKENI. The CDR3 region has the DNA TGTGCCAGCTCACCAGGGCAGGGAGGACTTTATGGCTACACCTTC. Translation gives CASSPGQGGLYGYTF.

This clone was observed once. The V call is TRBV19, the J call TRBJ1-5; 8 bases line up with TRBD1. The CDR3 totals 15 residues. V shed 1 base, J shed 4 bases, and the junction held 3 bases outside the gene matches. Germline V CDR1 and CDR2: LNHDA, SQIVND (reference sequence). DNA of the CDR3: TGTGCCAGTAGTATAGGGACAGGGAGGAATCAGCCCCAGCATTTT. This codes for CASSIGTGRNQPQHF. The variable domain in full, completed from reference TRBV19 and TRBJ1-5, reads DGGITQSPKYLFRKEGQNVTLSCEQNLNHDAMYWYRQDPGQGLRLIYYSQIVNDFQKGDIAEGYSVSREKKESFPLTVTSAQKNPTAFYLCASSIGTGRNQPQHFGDGTRLSIL.

As to this clone: Its ends do not fully match the called genes, so a read error is possible. The V gene is TRBV9, the J gene TRBJ2-4; D is ambiguous. Germline CDR1 SGDLS, CDR2 YYNGEE. This CDR3 spans 16 amino acids. CDR3 sequence (DNA): TGTGCCAGCAGCGCCGATGGTTCGCTTGGCAAAAACAGTCAGTACTTC. As protein: CASSADGSLGKNSQYF.

This clone has ten or more counts. This rearrangement joins TRBV5-1 to TRBJ1-6, with D perhaps TRBD1 (5 bases). Germline V gene lookup returns CDR1 SGHRS and CDR2 YFSETQ. The V end was cut by 0 bases, the J end by 5 bases, with 9 bases between. CDR3 size: 15 residues. The CDR3, as DNA: TGCGCCAGCAGCTTGGAAGGCAGGGATAATTCACCCCTCCACTTT. Protein sequence: CASSLEGRDNSPLHF.

This clone showed up just once. The chain is built from TRBV27 and TRBJ2-1; the D is unclear. There are 15 residues in the CDR3. Trimming stripped 4 bases from V and 6 bases from J, with 16 bases between. The germline V gene encodes CDR1 MNHEY and CDR2 SMNVEV (reference sequence). The CDR3 nucleotides read TGTGCCAGCAGTTCACCGGGTCTTCCCACCAATGAGCAGTTCTTC. This gives the protein CASSSPGLPTNEQFF.

The chain links TRBV9 to TRBJ2-1, with a weak D call TRBD1 (5 bases). Germline V gene sequence: CDR1 SGDLS, CDR2 YYNGEE. CDR3 length: 13 amino acids. With 4 bases removed from V and 7 bases from J, the gap between germline ends came to 12 bases. The CDR3 nucleotides are TGTGCCAGCAGCCCTATCCAGGGAAATGAGCAGTTCTTC. Translation gives CASSPIQGNEQFF. The whole variable domain, remainder taken from reference TRBV9 and TRBJ2-1, is DSGVTQTPKHLITATGQRVTLRCSPRSGDLSVYWYQQSLDQGLQFLIQYYNGEERAKGNILERFSAQQFPDLHSELNLSSLELGDSALYFCASSPIQGNEQFFGPGTRLTVL.

The J gene is TRBJ1-2, the V gene TRBV19, with TRBD1 identical over 7 bases. The V and J ends lost 3 bases and 4 bases, in that order; junction bases with no gene match: 8. The germline CDR1 and CDR2 sequences are LNHDA and SQIVND (reference sequence). This CDR3 spans 15 amino acids. CDR3 sequence (DNA): TGTGCCAGTAGTATCTCCGGCGCAGGGGGCTATGGCTACACCTTC. This encodes CASSISGAGGYGYTF.

The chain employs TRBV2 and TRBJ2-5; D is possibly TRBD1 (5 bases). Per the germline V gene, CDR1 is SNHLY and CDR2 is FYNNEI. The CDR3 consists of 13 residues. The V end was cut by 7 bases, the J end by 5 bases, with 14 bases between. CDR3 coding DNA: TGTGCCAGCATCCTGACAGCCTTGGAGACCCAGTACTTC. It translates to CASILTALETQYF.

This clone was detected a few times. The junction and the germline gene differ at one end; a read error may be behind it. The V and J genes are TRBV27 and TRBJ2-7; TRBD2 matches 14 bases. The CDR3 is made up of 16 amino acids. The germline V gene has CDR1 MNHEY and CDR2 SMNVEV (reference sequence). The CDR3 protein is CASTLTPGLAGDEQYF. CDR3 bases: TGTGCCAGCACTTTAACCCCGGGACTAGCGGGAGACGAGCAGTACTTC.

The rearrangement uses TRBV19 and TRBJ2-1; tentative D call: TRBD1 (6 bases). Germline-derived CDR1 and CDR2 are LNHDA and SQIVND (reference sequence). The CDR3 loop spans 15 amino acids. The V and J ends lost 5 bases and 4 bases respectively, with 15 bases between them. The DNA for the CDR3 is TGTGCCAGTAGTCCGATACAGGGCGGGTACAATGAGCAGTTCTTC. It encodes CASSPIQGGYNEQFF.

V and J are TRBV30 and TRBJ1-1; unclear D gene. Germline CDR1 is GTSNPN and CDR2 is SVGIG (reference sequence). V lost 2 bases and J lost 3, with 4 bases in between. The length of the CDR3 is 11 residues. CDR3 amino acids: CAWSFDTEAFF. As DNA, the CDR3 is TGTGCCTGGAGTTTCGACACTGAAGCTTTCTTT.

The chain is built from TRBV6-1 and TRBJ1-1; 7 bases are shared with TRBD1. CDR1 MNHNS and CDR2 SASEGT come from the germline V gene. The V segment lost 6 bases and the J segment 4 bases; nucleotides outside the gene matches: 5. The CDR3 is 13 amino acids. The CDR3 region has the DNA TGTGCCAGCAGAATCACAGGGGTCACTGAAGCTTTCTTT. Residues: CASRITGVTEAFF.

Comment on this clone: One end of the junction fails to match germline, which may point to a read error. V gene TRBV19 combines with J gene TRBJ2-6; TRBD1 is a possible D gene (5 bases). CDR1 LNHDA and CDR2 SQIVND come from the germline V gene (reference sequence). The CDR3 totals 15 residues. The DNA for the CDR3 is TGTGCCAGTAGTCCGGCCCCTCCTGGGGCCAACGGCCTGACTTTC. Its translation is CASSPAPPGANGLTF. Complete variable domain (other parts from reference TRBV19 and TRBJ2-6): DGGITQSPKYLFRKEGQNVTLSCEQNLNHDAMYWYRQDPGQGLRLIYYSQIVNDFQKGDIAEGYSVSREKKESFPLTVTSAQKNPTAFYLCASSPAPPGANGLTFGAGSRLTVL.

The chain couples TRBV5-4 to TRBJ2-7; D perhaps matches TRBD1 (6 bases). This CDR3 comprises 15 residues. V lost 2 bases to trimming and J lost 2 bases, with 14 bases between them. CDR1 and CDR2 (germline): SGHNT, YYREEE (reference sequence). The DNA of the CDR3 is TGTGCCAGCAGCTTTCGACAGGAAACACCCTACGAGCAGTACTTC. Protein product: CASSFRQETPYEQYF.

The chain couples TRBV6-5 to TRBJ2-1; 10 bases map to TRBD1. In germline, CDR1 is MNHEY, CDR2 SVGAGI. CDR3 length: 13 amino acids. V shed 6 bases and J 8 bases; nucleotides not matched to a gene: 4. This CDR3 reads CASRQTGGYEQFF. CDR3 nucleotide sequence: TGTGCCAGCAGACAGACAGGGGGCTATGAGCAGTTCTTC.

The CDR3 loop reads CASSLGWSNSPLHF. CDR3 coding DNA: TGTGCCAGCAGTTTGGGTTGGAGCAATTCACCCCTCCACTTT. This chain connects TRBV6-5 to TRBJ1-6, with no clear D. Germline loops: CDR1 MNHEY, CDR2 SVGAGI. Between the trimmed V and J ends, which lost 4 bases and 7 bases, there was a span of 11 bases. The CDR3 sequence is 14 residues long.

The chain joins TRBV18 to TRBJ1-3; 8 nucleotides agree with TRBD1. After removal of 1 base from V and 1 base from J, the junction contained 3 bases not matched to a gene. The CDR3 is made up of 16 amino acids. Germline V lookup: CDR1 KGHSH, CDR2 LQKENI. In nucleotides, the CDR3 is TGTGCCAGCTCACCACAGGGACAGGCTTCTGGAAACACCATATATTTT. Encoded protein: CASSPQGQASGNTIYF.

This rearrangement joins TRBV19 to TRBJ1-5, with 8 bases that match TRBD1. V lost 6 bases, J lost 5 bases, and 0 bases stayed unmatched. This CDR3 comprises 12 residues. Germline CDR1 LNHDA, CDR2 SQIVND (reference sequence). The CDR3 region is CASRQGDQPQHF. The CDR3 DNA reads as TGTGCCAGTAGACAGGGGGATCAGCCCCAGCATTTT.

The chain joins TRBV7-9 to TRBJ2-2; maybe TRBD2 (5 bases). This CDR3 contains 15 residues. V shed 8 bases and J shed 3 bases, with 16 bases lying between them. Germline lookup yields CDR1 SEHNR and CDR2 FQNEAQ (reference sequence). CDR3 nucleotide sequence: TGTGCCAGCCGTTCTAGTGGGCGGGACACCGGGGAGCTGTTTTTT. This sequence encodes CASRSSGRDTGELFF.

J is TRBJ2-7 and V is TRBV28; 12 nucleotides align to TRBD2. The length of the CDR3 is 15 residues. Unmatched junction bases numbered 6, after V lost 6 bases and J lost 3 bases. Germline V gives CDR1 MDHEN, CDR2 SYDVKM. CDR3 residues: CASRLPGLAGYEQYF. Written as DNA, the CDR3 is TGTGCCAGCAGACTTCCGGGACTAGCGGGCTACGAGCAGTACTTC.

The DNA of the CDR3 is TGTGCCAGCAGTGGGACAGGGAGGTACAATGAGCAGTTCTTC. As protein: CASSGTGRYNEQFF. The chain is built from TRBV11-2 and TRBJ2-1, with 9 bases that match TRBD1. The CDR3 has 14 amino acids. Per the germline V gene, CDR1 is SGHAT and CDR2 is FQNNGV. The V segment lost 6 bases and the J segment 4 bases; nucleotides outside the gene matches: 4.

In its sample, this clone was seen once. The chain employs TRBV15 and TRBJ1-4; D possibly corresponds to TRBD1 (5 bases). This CDR3 comprises 16 residues. The germline gives CDR1 LNHNV, CDR2 YYDKDF (reference sequence). Trimming stripped 3 bases from V and 7 bases from J, with 18 bases between. CDR3 in DNA: TGTGCCACCAGCAGGGGATCCGGGGGGGGGAGTGAAAAACTGTTTTTT. It yields the protein CATSRGSGGGSEKLFF.